Shown below are 15 T cell receptor beta chains from a single sample sequenced in a study of high-grade serous ovarian cancer treatment subgroups. The tumor samples were collected prior to definitive surgery or chemotherapy. Sequencing was performed with immunoSEQ multiplex PCR; in TCRdb, only in-frame clones are kept and a portion is missing. Among about 5,800 clones listed, roughly two thirds were seen once. Material for sequencing was tumor tissue. The source of these receptors is a human donor with high-grade serous ovarian cancer.

This clone was seen more than once but under ten times. The rearrangement joins TRBV4-2 to TRBJ1-1, with D uncertain. The CDR3 contains 14 residues. Between the trimmed V and J ends, which lost 1 base and 4 bases, there was a span of 10 bases. Per germline, CDR1 LGHNA and CDR2 YNFKEQ. CDR3 protein: CASSQGHRGTEAFF. In DNA form, the CDR3 reads TGTGCCAGCAGCCAAGGACATAGAGGCACTGAAGCTTTCTTT.

The chain uses TRBV28 and TRBJ2-7; D is undetermined. CDR3 length equals 11 residues. The germline V and J ends were trimmed by 7 bases and 2 bases, with 6 bases remaining between them. Germline V gives CDR1 MDHEN, CDR2 SYDVKM. The CDR3 bases are TGTGCCAGCATCGGTCCCTACGAGCAGTACTTC. Translated: CASIGPYEQYF.

This clone is labeled as medium-sized (0.01 to 0.1%). The chain carries TRBV28 and TRBJ1-5; D is undetermined. With 9 bases removed from V and 0 bases from J, the gap between germline ends came to 6 bases. Germline CDR1 is MDHEN and CDR2 is SYDVKM. There are 12 residues in the CDR3. This CDR3 reads CASRYSNQPQHF. The CDR3 DNA follows: TGTGCCAGTAGATATAGCAATCAGCCCCAGCATTTT.

The chain combines TRBV30 with TRBJ1-5; 7 bases map to TRBD1. CDR3 length equals 15 residues. The trim removed 1 base at V and 3 bases at J, leaving 6 bases unmatched. The germline CDR1 and CDR2 sequences are GTSNPN and SVGIG (reference sequence). CDR3: CAWSAPGQYNQPQHF. The CDR3 nucleotides are TGTGCCTGGAGTGCCCCGGGACAGTACAATCAGCCCCAGCATTTT.

This clone was seen once. The rearrangement joins TRBV7-8 to TRBJ2-2; D possibly matches TRBD1 or TRBD2 (7 bases each). The CDR3 has 17 residues. CDR1 SGHVS and CDR2 FQNEAQ come from the germline V gene. The germline V and J ends were trimmed by 5 bases and 5 bases, with 21 bases remaining between them. The chain's CDR3 is CASSAQPRGGITGELFF. The CDR3 DNA reads TGTGCCAGCAGCGCCCAGCCCAGGGGGGGCATAACCGGGGAGCTGTTTTTT. Together with reference TRBV7-8 and TRBJ2-2, the CDR3 gives the full variable domain: GAGVSQSPRYKVAKRGQDVALRCDPISGHVSLFWYQQALGQGPEFLTYFQNEAQLDKSGLPSDRFFAERPEGSVSTLKIQRTQQEDSAVYLCASSAQPRGGITGELFFGEGSRLTVL.

The chain joins TRBV10-3 to TRBJ1-2, with 11 nucleotides matching TRBD1. V gave up 6 bases and J gave up 6 bases; unmatched junction bases: 6. The CDR3 contains 14 residues. Per the germline V gene, CDR1 is ENHRY and CDR2 is SYGVKD. The CDR3 loop is CAISGQGAGDGYTF. The CDR3 DNA sequence: TGTGCCATCAGCGGACAGGGGGCGGGTGATGGCTACACCTTC.

The chain uses TRBV28 and TRBJ1-2; 12 bases match TRBD1. With V trimmed by 6 bases and J by 2 bases, 7 bases remained unmatched. CDR1 and CDR2 from the germline V gene are MDHEN and SYDVKM. The CDR3 is made up of 16 amino acids. CDR3 coding DNA: TGTGCCAGCAGCCTCCGGGACAGGGGGCGGAACTATGGCTACACCTTC. This gives the protein CASSLRDRGRNYGYTF.

This chain uses TRBV11-3 with TRBJ2-2; D is unclear. This CDR3 has 12 amino acids. CDR1 and CDR2 (germline): SGHNT, YENEEA. V lost 5 bases and J lost 10, with 11 bases in between. The CDR3 coding sequence is TGTGCCAGCAGCGTCGGGCCGTCGGAGCTGTTTTTT. Its translation: CASSVGPSELFF.

The J gene is TRBJ1-1, the V gene TRBV10-3; 7 nucleotides match TRBD1. From germline, CDR1 is ENHRY and CDR2 SYGVKD. The CDR3 runs 15 residues. V lost 0 bases, J lost 1 base, and 2 bases stayed unmatched. The CDR3 DNA reads as TGTGCCATCAGTGAGTCCGGGACAGCGAACACTGAAGCTTTCTTT. Translation: CAISESGTANTEAFF.

This clone appeared a few times. V and J are TRBV19 and TRBJ1-5; 11 bases are a match to TRBD1. Germline-derived CDR1 and CDR2 are LNHDA and SQIVND (reference sequence). J gave up 6 bases and V 8 bases, and 6 bases lay outside the gene matches. CDR3 length equals 14 residues. The CDR3 sequence is CASGDRGAGQPQHF. CDR3 bases: TGTGCCAGTGGGGACAGGGGGGCAGGTCAGCCCCAGCATTTT.

The chain has TRBV6-5 and TRBJ1-6; D is uncertain. CDR1 MNHEY and CDR2 SVGAGI come from the germline V gene. The CDR3 contains 14 residues. V was trimmed by 2 bases and J by 14 bases, leaving 16 bases between them. The CDR3 loop is CASSYGRLGSTLHF. CDR3 DNA: TGTGCCAGCAGTTACGGACGGCTCGGTAGCACCCTCCACTTT.

This chain links TRBV9 with TRBJ1-5, with D tentatively TRBD1 (5 bases). The germline V and J ends were trimmed by 4 bases and 2 bases, with 13 bases remaining between them. The CDR3 contains 15 residues. Germline V gene sequence: CDR1 SGDLS, CDR2 YYNGEE. CDR3 residues: CASSPTGGGNQPQHF. The CDR3 DNA sequence: TGTGCCAGCAGCCCCACAGGTGGAGGCAATCAGCCCCAGCATTTT.

J is TRBJ1-4 and V is TRBV27, with 10 bases lining up with TRBD1. CDR1 MNHEY and CDR2 SMNVEV come from the germline V gene (reference sequence). The CDR3 runs to 15 residues. V shed 6 bases and J 8 bases; nucleotides not matched to a gene: 9. In nucleotides, the CDR3 is TGTGCCAGCAGCCCTGGGACAGGGGTGTGGGAAAAACTGTTTTTT. Encoded protein: CASSPGTGVWEKLFF.

DNA for the CDR3: TGTGCCAGCAGCTTAGGAGCGGAGGATACGCAGTATTTT. Its translation is CASSLGAEDTQYF. The chain employs TRBV7-2 and TRBJ2-3, with D perhaps matching TRBD2 (5 bases). CDR3 size: 13 residues. Trimming took off 1 base at V and 6 bases at J, with 8 bases between the two ends. Looked up from germline, CDR1 is SGHTA and CDR2 is FQGNSA.

This clone was seen just once. The V call is TRBV11-2, the J call TRBJ1-2, with D perhaps matching TRBD1 (5 bases). This CDR3 is built from 16 residues. Germline CDR1 and CDR2: SGHAT and FQNNGV. V was shortened by 3 bases and J by 2 bases, with 16 bases between the two germline ends. The CDR3 sequence: CASSLKGLGENYGYTF. CDR3 in DNA: TGTGCCAGCAGCTTGAAGGGGCTTGGAGAAAACTATGGCTACACCTTC.